The rows below give T cell receptor beta chains drawn from one sample of a study of T cell repertoires in cytomegalovirus infection. TCRdb called the reads again in MiXCR, with one record for every CDR3 protein. The sample has 200,000 to 250,000 distinct CDR3 sequences, approximately 13% seen once; the top ten hold under 2%. The sequenced sample consisted of PBMCs. These receptors were taken from a human donor in good health (CMV status not recorded). Some clones in this sample may be carry-over from other donors' samples. CDR3s include the opening cysteine and the closing phenylalanine or tryptophan. A D gene is named only where the DNA matches it firmly. Clone size, where shown, is once, few, many, or a class for clones that have expanded.

TRBV20-1	few	TRBD1	13	TRBJ1-5	CSAIDRGLQPQHF	TGCAGTGCGATAGACAGGGGGCTTCAGCCCCAGCATTTT
TRBV19	many	NA	15	TRBJ1-4	CASSSSGAPNEKLFF	TGTGCCAGTAGTAGTTCCGGGGCTCCGAATGAAAAACTGTTTTTT
TRBV29-1	NA	NA	14	TRBJ1-1	CSTLEGPVDTEAFF	TGCAGCACTTTGGAGGGGCCCGTGGACACTGAAGCTTTCTTT
TRBV20-1	once	NA	17	TRBJ1-5	CGASAGGAQYSNQPQHF	TGCGGTGCTAGTGCCGGCGGGGCCCAATATAGCAATCAGCCCCAGCATTTT
TRBV7-2	many	NA	13	TRBJ2-3	CASSSSSPDTQYF	TGTGCCAGCAGCTCCAGTTCCCCAGATACGCAGTATTTT
TRBV7-3	few	TRBD1	13	TRBJ1-2	CASSLDRGLGYTF	TGTGCCAGCAGCTTGGACAGGGGGCTTGGCTACACCTTC
TRBV6-2/TRBV6-3	many	TRBD1	14	TRBJ1-1	CASSSTGGRAEAFF	TGTGCCAGCAGTTCTACAGGGGGCCGCGCTGAAGCTTTCTTT
TRBV15	few	NA	14	TRBJ1-1	CATSRDSQNTEAFF	TGTGCCACCAGCAGAGATAGTCAGAACACTGAAGCTTTCTTT
TRBV12-3/TRBV12-4	many	NA	13	TRBJ1-4	CASSPQGNEKLFF	TGTGCCAGCAGTCCGCAGGGTAATGAAAAACTGTTTTTT
TRBV15	NA	NA	15	TRBJ1-4	CATSTGRLKREKLFF	TGTGCCACCAGCACAGGGCGGCTTAAGAGGGAAAAACTGTTTTTT
TRBV12-3/TRBV12-4	many	NA	11	TRBJ2-7	CASSYRYEQYF	TGTGCCAGCAGCTACAGGTACGAGCAGTACTTC
TRBV7-2	many	NA	14	TRBJ2-5	CASSLLGGGETQYF	TGTGCCAGCAGCTTATTGGGGGGCGGGGAGACCCAGTACTTC
TRBV19	many	NA	14	TRBJ1-1	CASSIDSVNTEAFF	TGTGCCAGTAGTATAGACAGTGTGAACACTGAAGCTTTCTTT
TRBV7-2	few	NA	12	TRBJ2-6	CASSFPPDVLTF	TGTGCCAGCAGCTTCCCCCCCGACGTCCTGACTTTC
TRBV19	many	NA	17	TRBJ1-3	CASSMQATDPSGNTIYF	TGTGCCAGTAGTATGCAGGCGACTGACCCCTCTGGAAACACCATATATTTT
TRBV7-6	many	TRBD2	16	TRBJ2-3	CASSLGASGGYDTQYF	TGTGCCAGCAGCCTCGGGGCTAGCGGCGGATACGATACGCAGTATTTT
TRBV7-3	many	NA	12	TRBJ2-7	CASSLPGREQYF	TGTGCCAGCAGCTTACCCGGACGCGAGCAGTACTTC
TRBV7-2	many	TRBD1	12	TRBJ2-7	CASSETGGEQYF	TGTGCCAGCAGCGAGACAGGGGGGGAGCAGTACTTC
TRBV6-2/TRBV6-3	NA	TRBD1	14	TRBJ2-7	CASSYTQGSYEQYF	TGTGCCAGCAGTTACACACAGGGGTCCTACGAGCAGTACTTC
TRBV29-1	NA	TRBD1	13	TRBJ1-2	CSVADRGRSGYTF	TGCAGCGTAGCCGACAGGGGGCGATCCGGCTACACCTTC
TRBV5-6	NA	NA	15	TRBJ2-4	CASSPGGQLKNIQYF	TGTGCCAGCAGCCCGGGAGGACAGCTGAAAAACATTCAGTACTTC
TRBV28	many	TRBD1	16	TRBJ1-5	CASSSLDRGSNQPQHF	TGTGCCAGCAGTTCTCTCGACAGGGGGAGCAATCAGCCCCAGCATTTT
TRBV5-5	many	TRBD2	16	TRBJ2-1	CASSLVWTSKLNEQFF	TGTGCCAGCAGCTTGGTCTGGACTAGCAAGTTGAATGAGCAGTTCTTC
TRBV7-2	many	NA	12	TRBJ2-2	CASSHPTGELFF	TGTGCCAGCAGCCACCCCACCGGGGAGCTGTTTTTT
TRBV19	few	NA	14	TRBJ1-2	CASSIGRGNYGYTF	TGTGCCAGTAGTATAGGAAGAGGAAACTATGGCTACACCTTC
TRBV7-9	NA	NA	13	TRBJ2-1	CASTLGGQGEQFF	TGTGCCAGCACCCTAGGGGGGCAAGGTGAGCAGTTCTTC
TRBV28	many	TRBD1	15	TRBJ1-6	CASSPDRVGNSPLHF	TGTGCCAGCAGTCCTGACAGGGTGGGGAATTCACCCCTCCACTTT
TRBV7-2	NA	NA	13	TRBJ1-1	CASSLVTRTEAFF	TGTGCCAGCAGCTTAGTTACCAGAACTGAAGCTTTCTTT
TRBV5-1	few	NA	12	TRBJ2-7	CASSSEDYEQYF	TGCGCCAGCAGCTCTGAAGACTACGAGCAGTACTTC